The T cell receptor (beta chain) described here comes from a study of naive and memory T cell subsets. Overall study results and limits: Naive and memory subsets had different power law exponents for TCR abundance.

With V trimmed by 4 bases and J by 2 bases, 1 base remained unmatched. In germline, CDR1 is SGHTA, CDR2 FQGTGA. The CDR3 covers 15 residues. This clonotype was seen more than once but under ten times. Its antigen remains unidentified. Both TRBC1 and TRBC2 were covered by a beta constant-region primer of two equimolar oligonucleotides. Ligation attached a single-stranded oligonucleotide with a 12-nucleotide UMI and the SP2 primer to the cDNA 3' end. TCRdb itself ran the UMI-ligation and nested PCR reads through MiXCR, one entry per CDR3 protein. The sample includes under 150,000 distinct CDR3 sequences, over 15% of them seen just once.

This chain links TRBV7-3 with TRBJ2-1; 11 bases match TRBD2. Material for sequencing was naive CD4+ T cells from blood. This TCR came from a human donor in good health. The CDR3 DNA follows: TGTGCCAGCAGCTGGACTAGCGGGCCCTACAATGAGCAGTTCTTC. This sequence encodes CASSWTSGPYNEQFF.